This TCR beta chain was identified during a study of monozygotic twins with inflammatory bowel disease. Study-level points and caveats: IBD patients carried less diverse TCRbeta repertoires (inverse Simpson) than healthy co-twins. Repertoire similarity matched across concordant and discordant twins, perhaps owing to limited power.

This CDR3 is built from 15 residues. CDR1 MNHEY and CDR2 SMNVEV come from the germline V gene (reference sequence). As to this clonotype: What it binds is unknown.

Template switching introduced UMIs that contain a 6-nucleotide sample barcode. Reanalyzing the 5' RACE reads, TCRdb keeps one entry per CDR3 protein, without DNA. The sample has nearly 450,000 distinct CDR3 sequences. This sequence was found in a human donor with ulcerative colitis or Crohn's disease, or a healthy co-twin of an affected twin (not recorded which). Sequencing input: blood. V and J are TRBV27 and TRBJ2-1; with no DNA, the TCRdb D assignment of TRBD1 cannot be verified. The CDR3: CASSLAGGPHNEQFF.